Listed here are 10 T cell receptor beta chains from one sample, sequenced in a study of blood T cell repertoires in COVID-19. Measured with immunoSEQ multiplex PCR; TCRdb has only the in-frame clones, and not every one. The sample gives approximately 300,000 clones, more than 70% of which show up once; around 10% is in the top ten. Sequencing was carried out using peripheral blood. The receptor set was obtained from a woman aged 30 to 39 with COVID-19, enrolled during active disease.

On this clone itself: This sample includes further DNA sequences coding for the same CDR3. This chain uses TRBV5-1 with TRBJ2-3; 9 bases line up with TRBD1. V lost 0 bases, J lost 3 bases, and 2 bases stayed unmatched. Germline CDR1 reads SGHRS; CDR2 reads YFSETQ. The CDR3 runs to 15 residues. The CDR3 loop reads CASSLGGQGTDTQYF. CDR3 sequence (DNA): TGCGCCAGCAGCTTGGGGGGACAGGGAACAGATACGCAGTATTTT.

V gene TRBV28 combines with J gene TRBJ2-7, with 8 positions matching TRBD2. This CDR3 comprises 14 residues. The V gene end was trimmed by 2 bases and the J gene end by 5 bases; junction bases not matched to a gene: 5. Germline CDR1 MDHEN, CDR2 SYDVKM. CDR3 nucleotides: TGTGCCAGCAGTTTAACGGGAGGGCCTGACGAGCAGTACTTC. Amino acid sequence: CASSLTGGPDEQYF.

The chain couples TRBV5-5 to TRBJ1-1; TRBD1 might be the D (5 bases). The CDR3 is 15 residues long. Trimming cost V 0 bases and J 1 base, with 10 bases left between them. CDR1 is SGHKS, CDR2 YYEKEE, per germline (reference sequence). In DNA form, the CDR3 reads TGTGCCAGCAGCTTGGGCGGGACCGCGAACACTGAAGCTTTCTTT. Protein: CASSLGGTANTEAFF.

V usage is TRBV19 and J usage is TRBJ1-1, with D perhaps matching TRBD1 (6 bases). Germline V lookup: CDR1 LNHDA, CDR2 SQIVND (reference sequence). The length of the CDR3 is 16 residues. The germline V and J ends were trimmed by 6 bases and 4 bases, with 21 bases remaining between them. The CDR3 nucleotides are TGTGCCAGTAGGCCCTGGGGGGGGCGAGGATCCACTGAAGCTTTCTTT. As protein: CASRPWGGRGSTEAFF. Together with reference TRBV19 and TRBJ1-1, the CDR3 gives the full variable domain: DGGITQSPKYLFRKEGQNVTLSCEQNLNHDAMYWYRQDPGQGLRLIYYSQIVNDFQKGDIAEGYSVSREKKESFPLTVTSAQKNPTAFYLCASRPWGGRGSTEAFFGQGTRLTVV.

The chain has TRBV5-1 and TRBJ2-3; the D is unclear. V gave up 1 base and J gave up 0 bases, with 9 bases separating them. CDR3 length equals 15 residues. CDR1 is SGHRS and CDR2 is YFSETQ in the germline V gene. CDR3 in amino acids: CASSLLQPSTDTQYF. The CDR3 DNA sequence: TGCGCCAGCAGCTTGTTACAGCCGAGCACAGATACGCAGTATTTT.

This rearrangement joins TRBV7-3 to TRBJ1-5, with a possible D match to TRBD1 (6 bases). Per germline, CDR1 SGHTA and CDR2 FQGTGA. V gave up 5 bases and J gave up 6 bases, with 11 bases separating them. There are 13 residues in the CDR3. CDR3 loop: CASSLQGGQPQHF. As DNA, the CDR3 is TGTGCCAGCAGCCTACAGGGTGGTCAGCCCCAGCATTTT.

The chain couples TRBV2 to TRBJ2-7; 8 bases line up with TRBD2. The CDR3 contains 15 residues. Germline CDR1 is SNHLY and CDR2 is FYNNEI. With 7 bases clipped from V and 2 bases from J, the junction kept 10 bases outside the gene matches. The CDR3 is CASILREGRAYEQYF. The CDR3 DNA reads as TGTGCCAGCATCTTACGGGAGGGCCGAGCCTACGAGCAGTACTTC.

This clone was recorded only once. The CDR3 coding sequence is TGCGCCAGCAGCTTGGGGCGGGAGCAGACCCAGTACTTC. It translates to CASSLGREQTQYF. The rearrangement uses TRBV5-1 and TRBJ2-5; TRBD2 matches 7 bases. The CDR3 contains 13 residues. Trimming at V came to 0 bases and at J to 6 bases, leaving 2 bases not matched to a gene. CDR1 and CDR2 from the germline V gene are SGHRS and YFSETQ.

The sample holds a few counts of this clone. The chain joins TRBV5-1 to TRBJ1-2, with D unresolved. CDR1 is SGHRS, CDR2 YFSETQ, per germline. This CDR3 spans 13 amino acids. V lost 2 bases to trimming and J lost 3 bases, with 8 bases between them. CDR3 bases: TGCGCCAGCAGCTTTGACGGGGACTATGGCTACACCTTC. Translation: CASSFDGDYGYTF.

The chain has TRBV30 and TRBJ1-5, with TRBD1 as a possible D gene (5 bases). CDR3 length: 13 amino acids. Germline CDR1 reads GTSNPN; CDR2 reads SVGIG (reference sequence). V was trimmed by 2 bases and J by 11 bases, leaving 16 bases between them. The CDR3 loop is CAWSTGGAPAQHF. DNA for the CDR3: TGTGCCTGGAGTACGGGCGGGGCCCCGGCCCAGCATTTT.